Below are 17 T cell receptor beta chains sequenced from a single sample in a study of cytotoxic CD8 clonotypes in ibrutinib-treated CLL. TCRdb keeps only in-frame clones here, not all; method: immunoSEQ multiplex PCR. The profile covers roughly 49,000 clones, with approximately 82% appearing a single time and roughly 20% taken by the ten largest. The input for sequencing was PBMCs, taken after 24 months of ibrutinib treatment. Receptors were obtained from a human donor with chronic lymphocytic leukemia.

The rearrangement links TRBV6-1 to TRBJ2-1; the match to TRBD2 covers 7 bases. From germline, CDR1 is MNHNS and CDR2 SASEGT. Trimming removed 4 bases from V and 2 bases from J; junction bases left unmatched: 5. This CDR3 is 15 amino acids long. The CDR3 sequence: CASSAAGVTYNEQFF. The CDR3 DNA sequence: TGTGCCAGCAGTGCCGCGGGAGTCACCTACAATGAGCAGTTCTTC.

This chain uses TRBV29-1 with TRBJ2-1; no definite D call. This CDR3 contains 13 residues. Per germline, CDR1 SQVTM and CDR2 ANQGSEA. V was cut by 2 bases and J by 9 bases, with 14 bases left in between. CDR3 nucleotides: TGCAGCGTTGAACCGGCACTCACGGGTGAGCAGTTCTTC. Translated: CSVEPALTGEQFF.

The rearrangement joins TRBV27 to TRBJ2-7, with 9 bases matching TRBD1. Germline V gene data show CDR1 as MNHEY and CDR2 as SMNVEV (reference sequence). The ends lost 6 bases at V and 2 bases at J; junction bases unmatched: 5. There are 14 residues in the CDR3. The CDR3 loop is CASRLDRGTYEQYF. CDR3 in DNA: TGTGCCAGCAGATTAGACAGGGGGACCTACGAGCAGTACTTC.

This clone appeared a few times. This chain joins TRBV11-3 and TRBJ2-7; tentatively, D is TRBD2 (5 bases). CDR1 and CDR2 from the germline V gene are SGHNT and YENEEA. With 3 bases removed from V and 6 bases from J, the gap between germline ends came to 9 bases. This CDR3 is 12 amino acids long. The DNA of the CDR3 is TGTGCCAGCAGCTTCTCAGAGGGCGAGCAGTACTTC. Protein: CASSFSEGEQYF.

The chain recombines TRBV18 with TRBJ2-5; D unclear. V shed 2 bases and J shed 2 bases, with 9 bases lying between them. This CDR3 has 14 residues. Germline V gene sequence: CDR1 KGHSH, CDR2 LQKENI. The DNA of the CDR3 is TGTGCCAGCTCACCAATGGGCAGGCAAGAGACCCAGTACTTC. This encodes CASSPMGRQETQYF. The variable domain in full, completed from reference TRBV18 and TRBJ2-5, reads NAGVMQNPRHLVRRRGQEARLRCSPMKGHSHVYWYRQLPEEGLKFMVYLQKENIIDESGMPKERFSAEFPKEGPSILRIQQVVRGDSAAYFCASSPMGRQETQYFGPGTRLLVL.

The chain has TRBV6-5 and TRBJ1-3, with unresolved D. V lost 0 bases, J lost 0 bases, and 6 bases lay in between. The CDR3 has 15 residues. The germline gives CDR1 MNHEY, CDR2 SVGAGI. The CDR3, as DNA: TGTGCCAGCAGTTACTCTATGGGCTCTGGAAACACCATATATTTT. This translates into CASSYSMGSGNTIYF.

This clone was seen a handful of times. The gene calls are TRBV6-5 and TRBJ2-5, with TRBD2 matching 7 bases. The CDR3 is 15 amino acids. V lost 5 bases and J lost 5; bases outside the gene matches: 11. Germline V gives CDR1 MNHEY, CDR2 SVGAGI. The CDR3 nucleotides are TGTGCCAGCAGTGCCCGCGGGAGTCGCGGGGAGACCCAGTACTTC. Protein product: CASSARGSRGETQYF.

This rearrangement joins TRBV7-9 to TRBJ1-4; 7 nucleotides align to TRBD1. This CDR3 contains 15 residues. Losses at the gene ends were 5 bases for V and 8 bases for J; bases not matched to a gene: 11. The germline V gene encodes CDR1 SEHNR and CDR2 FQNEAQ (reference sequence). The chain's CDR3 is CASSNQGGFGEKLFF. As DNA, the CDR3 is TGTGCCAGCAGCAACCAGGGGGGGTTCGGAGAAAAACTGTTTTTT. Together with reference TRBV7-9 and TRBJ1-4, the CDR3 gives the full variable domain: DTGVSQNPRHKITKRGQNVTFRCDPISEHNRLYWYRQTLGQGPEFLTYFQNEAQLEKSRLLSDRFSAERPKGSFSTLEIQRTEQGDSAMYLCASSNQGGFGEKLFFGSGTQLSVL.

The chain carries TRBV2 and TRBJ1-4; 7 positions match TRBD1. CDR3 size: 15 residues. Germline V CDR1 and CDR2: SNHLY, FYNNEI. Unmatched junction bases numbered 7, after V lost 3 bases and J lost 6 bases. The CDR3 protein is CASSDLGTDDEKLFF. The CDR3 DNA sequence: TGTGCCAGCAGTGATCTTGGGACAGACGATGAAAAACTGTTTTTT.

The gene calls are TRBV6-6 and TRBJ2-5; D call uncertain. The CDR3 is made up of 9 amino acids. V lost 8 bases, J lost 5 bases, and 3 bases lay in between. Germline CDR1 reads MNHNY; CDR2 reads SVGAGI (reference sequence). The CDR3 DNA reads TGTGCCAGCGGGGAGACCCAGTACTTC. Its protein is CASGETQYF.

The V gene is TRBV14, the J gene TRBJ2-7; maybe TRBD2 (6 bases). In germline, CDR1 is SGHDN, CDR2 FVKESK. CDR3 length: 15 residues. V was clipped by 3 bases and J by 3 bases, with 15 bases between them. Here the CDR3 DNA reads TGTGCCAGCAGCCATAGCCACGGGAGTTACTACGAGCAGTACTTC. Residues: CASSHSHGSYYEQYF. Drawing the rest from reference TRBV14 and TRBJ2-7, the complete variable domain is EAGVTQFPSHSVIEKGQTVTLRCDPISGHDNLYWYRRVMGKEIKFLLHFVKESKQDESGMPNNRFLAERTGGTYSTLKVQPAELEDSGVYFCASSHSHGSYYEQYFGPGTRLTVT.

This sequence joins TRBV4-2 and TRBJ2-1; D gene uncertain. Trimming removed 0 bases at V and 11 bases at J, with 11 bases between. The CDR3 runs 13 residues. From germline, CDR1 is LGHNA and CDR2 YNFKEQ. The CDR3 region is CASSQDSLKQQFF. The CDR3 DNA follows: TGTGCCAGCAGCCAAGATTCCCTAAAGCAGCAGTTCTTC.

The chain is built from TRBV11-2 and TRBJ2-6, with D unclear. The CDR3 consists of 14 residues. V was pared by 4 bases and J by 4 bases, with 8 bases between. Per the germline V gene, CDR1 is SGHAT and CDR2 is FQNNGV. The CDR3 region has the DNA TGTGCCAGCAGCTCCTTCTCCGGGGCCAACGTCCTGACTTTC. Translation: CASSSFSGANVLTF.

The CDR3 nucleotides are TGTGCCAGCAGTGGGCAGGTTCAAGAGACCCAGTACTTC. Amino acids: CASSGQVQETQYF. The chain employs TRBV6-1 and TRBJ2-5, with D uncertain. CDR3 size: 13 residues. The V gene lost 4 bases and the J gene lost 2 bases, with 8 bases spanning the gap. CDR1 is MNHNS, CDR2 SASEGT, per germline.

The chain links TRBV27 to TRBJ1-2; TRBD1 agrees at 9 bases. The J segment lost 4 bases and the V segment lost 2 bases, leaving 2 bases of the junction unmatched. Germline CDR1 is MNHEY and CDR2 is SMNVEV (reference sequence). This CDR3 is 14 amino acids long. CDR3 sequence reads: CASSLQDRGYGYTF. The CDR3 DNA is TGTGCCAGCAGTTTACAGGACAGGGGCTATGGCTACACCTTC.

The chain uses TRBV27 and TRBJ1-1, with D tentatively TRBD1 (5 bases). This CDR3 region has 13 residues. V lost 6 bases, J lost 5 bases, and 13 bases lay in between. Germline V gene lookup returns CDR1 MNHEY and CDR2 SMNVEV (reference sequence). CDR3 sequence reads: CASSYFRGTEAFF. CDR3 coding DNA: TGTGCCAGCAGCTACTTCCGGGGGACTGAAGCTTTCTTT.

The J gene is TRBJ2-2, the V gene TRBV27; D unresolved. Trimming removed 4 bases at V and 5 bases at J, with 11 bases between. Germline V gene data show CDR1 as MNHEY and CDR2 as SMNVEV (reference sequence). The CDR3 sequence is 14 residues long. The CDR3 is CASSSNMWTGELFF. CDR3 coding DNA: TGTGCCAGCAGTTCAAACATGTGGACCGGGGAGCTGTTTTTT.